Sequencing of this T cell receptor (beta chain) was carried out in a study of post-analysis software for immune sequencing data. Turning to the study itself: Secondary progressive, relapsing-remitting and progressive-relapsing multiple sclerosis were among the included disease courses.

Unique molecular identifiers were built into the TCR beta cDNA libraries. Each CDR3 protein gets one entry after TCRdb re-called the PCR reads with MiXCR. The table has fewer than 850,000 distinct CDR3 sequences, 46% seen once. General study points: Relative to controls, patients with multiple sclerosis showed significantly lower normalized Chao1 diversity.

A note on this clonotype: The antigen remains undetermined.

The source of this sequence is a girl under 18 with multiple sclerosis. The sample comprised blood.

The CDR3 DNA reads as TGTGCCAGCAGCCAATCTTTGCTAGCGGCCGCACAAGAGACCCAGTACTTC. It encodes CASSQSLLAAAQETQYF. The gene calls are TRBV6-1 and TRBJ2-5; 7 nucleotides agree with TRBD2. CDR1 is MNHNS, CDR2 SASEGT, per germline. Germline trimming cut 6 bases from V and 2 bases from J; bases unmatched to any gene: 15. CDR3 length: 17 residues.